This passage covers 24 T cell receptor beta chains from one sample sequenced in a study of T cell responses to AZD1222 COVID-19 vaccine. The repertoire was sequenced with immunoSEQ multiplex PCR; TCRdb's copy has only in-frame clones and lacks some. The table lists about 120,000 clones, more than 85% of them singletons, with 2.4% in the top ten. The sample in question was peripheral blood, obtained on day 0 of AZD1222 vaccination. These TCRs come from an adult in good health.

The CDR3 here is CASSRDPNSQGNEKLFF. The DNA of the CDR3 is TGTGCCAGCTCACGCGATCCGAACAGCCAAGGAAATGAAAAACTGTTTTTT. The chain uses TRBV18 and TRBJ1-4; D gene unclear. CDR3 size: 17 residues. Trimming removed 4 bases at V and 5 bases at J, with 20 bases between. Germline V gives CDR1 KGHSH, CDR2 LQKENI.

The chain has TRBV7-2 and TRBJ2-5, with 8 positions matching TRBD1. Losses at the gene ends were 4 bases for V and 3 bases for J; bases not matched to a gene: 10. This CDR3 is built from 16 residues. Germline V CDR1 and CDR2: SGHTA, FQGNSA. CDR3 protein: CASSYREQGVKETQYF. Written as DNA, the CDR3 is TGTGCCAGCAGCTACCGAGAACAGGGGGTAAAAGAGACCCAGTACTTC.

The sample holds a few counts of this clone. CDR3 coding DNA: TGTGCCAGCAGCCAGGGGACTACCGGGGAGCTGTTTTTT. This codes for CASSQGTTGELFF. The chain couples TRBV13 to TRBJ2-2; D is tentatively TRBD1 or TRBD2 (6 bases each). The V gene lost 5 bases and the J gene lost 5 bases, with 9 bases spanning the gap. Germline CDR1 PRHDT, CDR2 FYEKMQ (reference sequence). This CDR3 comprises 13 residues.

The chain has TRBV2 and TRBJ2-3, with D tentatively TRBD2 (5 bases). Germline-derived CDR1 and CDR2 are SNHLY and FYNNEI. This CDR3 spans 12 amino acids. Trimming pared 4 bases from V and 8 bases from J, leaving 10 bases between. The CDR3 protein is CASSGGPGTQYF. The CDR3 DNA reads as TGTGCCAGCAGTGGAGGGCCGGGTACGCAGTATTTT.

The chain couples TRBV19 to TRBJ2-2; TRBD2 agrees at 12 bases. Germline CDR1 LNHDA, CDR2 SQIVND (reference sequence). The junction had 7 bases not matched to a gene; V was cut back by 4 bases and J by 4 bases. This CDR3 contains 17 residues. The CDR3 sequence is CASSRLAGVLGTGELFF. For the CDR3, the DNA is TGTGCCAGTAGTAGACTAGCGGGAGTTTTAGGCACCGGGGAGCTGTTTTTT.

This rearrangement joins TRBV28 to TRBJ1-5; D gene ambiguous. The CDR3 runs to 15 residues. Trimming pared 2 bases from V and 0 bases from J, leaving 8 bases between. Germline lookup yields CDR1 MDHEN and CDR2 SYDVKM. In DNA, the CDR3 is TGTGCCAGCAGTTTACCTGGGAATAGCAATCAGCCCCAGCATTTT. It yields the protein CASSLPGNSNQPQHF.

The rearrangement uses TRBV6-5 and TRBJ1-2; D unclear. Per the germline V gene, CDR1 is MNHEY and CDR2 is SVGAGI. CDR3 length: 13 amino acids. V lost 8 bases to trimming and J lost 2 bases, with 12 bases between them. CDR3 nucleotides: TGTGCCAGCTCGGAGCAAATAAACTATGGCTACACCTTC. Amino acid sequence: CASSEQINYGYTF.

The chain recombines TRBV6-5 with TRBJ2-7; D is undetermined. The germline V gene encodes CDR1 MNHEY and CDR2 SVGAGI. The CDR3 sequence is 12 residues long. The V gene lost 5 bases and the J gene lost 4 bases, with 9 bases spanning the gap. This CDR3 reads CASSNRPYEQYF. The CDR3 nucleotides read TGTGCCAGCAGTAACCGTCCTTACGAGCAGTACTTC.

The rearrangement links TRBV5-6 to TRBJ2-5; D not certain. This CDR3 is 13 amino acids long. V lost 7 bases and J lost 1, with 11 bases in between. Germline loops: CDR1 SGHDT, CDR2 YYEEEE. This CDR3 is CASWASPQETQYF. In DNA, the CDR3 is TGTGCCAGCTGGGCCAGCCCCCAAGAGACCCAGTACTTC. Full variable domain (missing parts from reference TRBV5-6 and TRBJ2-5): DAGVTQSPTHLIKTRGQQVTLRCSPKSGHDTVSWYQQALGQGPQFIFQYYEEEERQRGNFPDRFSGHQFPNYSSELNVNALLLGDSALYLCASWASPQETQYFGPGTRLLVL.

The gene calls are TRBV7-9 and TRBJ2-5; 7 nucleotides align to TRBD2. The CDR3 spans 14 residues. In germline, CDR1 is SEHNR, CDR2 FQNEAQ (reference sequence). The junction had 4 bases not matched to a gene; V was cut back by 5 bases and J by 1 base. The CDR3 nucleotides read TGTGCCAGCAGCGAGGGACTACTCCAAGAGACCCAGTACTTC. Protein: CASSEGLLQETQYF.

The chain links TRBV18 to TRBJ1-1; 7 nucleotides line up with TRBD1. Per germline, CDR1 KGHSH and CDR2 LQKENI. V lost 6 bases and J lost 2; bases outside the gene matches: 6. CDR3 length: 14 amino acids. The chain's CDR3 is CASSPRGGNTEAFF. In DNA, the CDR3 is TGTGCCAGCTCCCCCAGGGGGGGTAACACTGAAGCTTTCTTT.

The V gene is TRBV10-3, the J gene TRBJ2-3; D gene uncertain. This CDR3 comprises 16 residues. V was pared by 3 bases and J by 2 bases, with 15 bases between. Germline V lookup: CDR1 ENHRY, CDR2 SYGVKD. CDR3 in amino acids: CAISEWKGKITDTQYF. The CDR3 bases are TGTGCCATCAGTGAATGGAAAGGGAAGATCACAGATACGCAGTATTTT.

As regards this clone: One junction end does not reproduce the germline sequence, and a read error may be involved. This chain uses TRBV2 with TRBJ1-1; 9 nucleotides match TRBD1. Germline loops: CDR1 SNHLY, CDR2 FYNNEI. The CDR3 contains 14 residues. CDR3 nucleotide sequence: TGTGCCAGCAGGGAAGACAGGGGGGACACTGAAGCTTTCTTT. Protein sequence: CASREDRGDTEAFF.

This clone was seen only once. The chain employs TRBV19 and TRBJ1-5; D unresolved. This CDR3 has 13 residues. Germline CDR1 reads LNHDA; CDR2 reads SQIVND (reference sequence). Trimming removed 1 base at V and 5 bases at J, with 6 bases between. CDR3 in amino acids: CASSIGWDQPQHF. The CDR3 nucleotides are TGTGCCAGTAGTATAGGTTGGGATCAGCCCCAGCATTTT.

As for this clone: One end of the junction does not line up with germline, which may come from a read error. The chain's CDR3 is CATSGEGGANQPQHF. CDR3 nucleotides: TGTGCCACCAGCGGAGAAGGGGGCGCGAATCAGCCCCAGCATTTT. J is TRBJ1-5 and V is TRBV15; 7 positions match TRBD1. Germline CDR1 reads LNHNV; CDR2 reads YYDKDF (reference sequence). This CDR3 has 15 amino acids.

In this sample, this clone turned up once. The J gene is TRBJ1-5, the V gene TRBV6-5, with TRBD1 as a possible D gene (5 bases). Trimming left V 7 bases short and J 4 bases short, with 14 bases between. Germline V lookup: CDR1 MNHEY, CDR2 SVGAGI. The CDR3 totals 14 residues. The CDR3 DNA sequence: TGTGCCAGCATGTCAGGGAAGGGAAATCAGCCCCAGCATTTT. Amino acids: CASMSGKGNQPQHF.

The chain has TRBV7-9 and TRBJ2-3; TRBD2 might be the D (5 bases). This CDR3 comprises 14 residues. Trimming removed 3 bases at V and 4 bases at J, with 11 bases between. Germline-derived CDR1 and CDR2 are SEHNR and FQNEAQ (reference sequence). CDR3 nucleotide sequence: TGTGCCAGCAGCTTTGGGGTAGCGTCAGATACGCAGTATTTT. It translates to CASSFGVASDTQYF.

CDR3 nucleotides: TGCGCCAGCAGCTTAGGAGGGGGTAATTCACCCCTCCACTTT. It specifies CASSLGGGNSPLHF. The rearrangement joins TRBV5-1 to TRBJ1-6, with a possible D match to TRBD1 (6 bases). The CDR3 spans 14 residues. Germline-derived CDR1 and CDR2 are SGHRS and YFSETQ. V was pared by 2 bases and J by 6 bases, with 9 bases between.

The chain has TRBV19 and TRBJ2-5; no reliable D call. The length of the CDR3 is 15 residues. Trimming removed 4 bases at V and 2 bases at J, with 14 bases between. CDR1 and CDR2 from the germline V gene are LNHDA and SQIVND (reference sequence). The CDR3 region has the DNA TGTGCCAGTAGTAGGTCCCCGGGCCCACAAGAGACCCAGTACTTC. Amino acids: CASSRSPGPQETQYF.

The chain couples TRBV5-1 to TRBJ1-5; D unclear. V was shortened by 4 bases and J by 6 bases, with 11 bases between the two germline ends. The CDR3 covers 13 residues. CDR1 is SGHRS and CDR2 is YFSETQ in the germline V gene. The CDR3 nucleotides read TGCGCCAGCAGCCTTGCCGGTGGTCAGCCCCAGCATTTT. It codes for CASSLAGGQPQHF.

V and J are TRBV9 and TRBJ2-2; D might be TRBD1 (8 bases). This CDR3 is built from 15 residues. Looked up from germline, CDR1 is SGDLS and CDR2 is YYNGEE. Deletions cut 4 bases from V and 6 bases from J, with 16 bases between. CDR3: CASSPSGQGPGELFF. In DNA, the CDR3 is TGTGCCAGCAGCCCTAGCGGACAGGGACCCGGGGAGCTGTTTTTT.

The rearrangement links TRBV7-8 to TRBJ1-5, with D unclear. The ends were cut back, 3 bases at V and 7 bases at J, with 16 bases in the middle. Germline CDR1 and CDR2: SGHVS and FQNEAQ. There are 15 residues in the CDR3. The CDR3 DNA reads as TGTGCCAGCAGCTTTGCCCGCTCGTTATCGCAGCCCCAGCATTTT. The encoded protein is CASSFARSLSQPQHF.

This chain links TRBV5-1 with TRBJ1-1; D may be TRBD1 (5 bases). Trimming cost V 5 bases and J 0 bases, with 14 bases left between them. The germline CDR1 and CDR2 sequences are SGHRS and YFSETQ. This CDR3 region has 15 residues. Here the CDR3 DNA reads TGCGCCAGCAGGGACCGGGACTTCATGAACACTGAAGCTTTCTTT. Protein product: CASRDRDFMNTEAFF.

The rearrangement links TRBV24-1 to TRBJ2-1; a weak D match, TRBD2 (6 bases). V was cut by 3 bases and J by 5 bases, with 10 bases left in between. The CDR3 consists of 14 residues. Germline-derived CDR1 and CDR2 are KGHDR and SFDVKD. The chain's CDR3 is CATSDGGLHNEQFF. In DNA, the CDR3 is TGTGCCACCAGTGATGGAGGACTACACAATGAGCAGTTCTTC.